The 22 T cell receptor beta chains given below trace back to one sample, sequenced in a study of graft-versus-host responses after intestinal transplantation (dated by TCRdb to about 2021). Library preparation was by the immunoSEQ multiplex PCR assay. Held by TCRdb, this immuneACCESS table contains in-frame sequences only and omits some clones. Under half of the omission traces to an unresolved V gene where checked; the cause of the rest is unknown. Here the sample has approximately 25,000 clones; 90% to 95% occur a single time. The ten largest clones represent around 0.53% of the sample. This material consisted of PBMCs, taken 18 days after transplant. These receptor sequences come from a human patient who received an intestinal transplant, so some T cells may come from the graft donor.

The rearrangement joins TRBV19 to TRBJ1-4, with 7 positions matching TRBD1. Looked up from germline, CDR1 is LNHDA and CDR2 is SQIVND (reference sequence). After removal of 4 bases from V and 1 base from J, the junction contained 6 bases not matched to a gene. The CDR3 spans 16 residues. The CDR3 reads CASSRQGFRTNEKLFF. The DNA of the CDR3 is TGTGCCAGTAGTAGACAGGGTTTTAGAACTAATGAAAAACTGTTTTTT.

The chain uses TRBV6-1 and TRBJ2-7, with 8 nucleotides matching TRBD1. V lost 4 bases, J lost 3 bases, and 8 bases stayed unmatched. Germline-derived CDR1 and CDR2 are MNHNS and SASEGT. The CDR3 totals 15 residues. In DNA form, the CDR3 reads TGTGCCAGCAGTGGACAGGGGATGGGCTTCTACGAGCAGTACTTC. Translation: CASSGQGMGFYEQYF.

The chain is built from TRBV5-6 and TRBJ2-3; 14 bases map to TRBD2. CDR3 size: 18 residues. Trimming removed 2 bases from V and 0 bases from J; junction bases left unmatched: 5. Germline CDR1 is SGHDT and CDR2 is YYEEEE. CDR3 coding DNA: TGTGCCAGCAGCTTCTGGACTAGCGGGGGGACGAGCACAGATACGCAGTATTTT. Translating gives CASSFWTSGGTSTDTQYF.

The genes are TRBV5-1 and TRBJ2-3, with 11 nucleotides matching TRBD2. V shed 3 bases, J shed 2 bases, and the junction held 8 bases outside the gene matches. The CDR3 is made up of 17 amino acids. Germline values: CDR1 SGHRS, CDR2 YFSETQ. CDR3 protein: CASSSVASGGFTDTQYF. The DNA for the CDR3 is TGCGCCAGCAGCTCTGTCGCTAGCGGGGGGTTCACAGATACGCAGTATTTT.

The chain carries TRBV5-8 and TRBJ1-1; 7 bases map to TRBD1. With V trimmed by 1 base and J by 4 bases, 4 bases remained unmatched. The CDR3 spans 14 residues. The germline CDR1 and CDR2 sequences are SGHTS and YDEGEE. The CDR3 sequence: CASSLYRGGTEAFF. Here the CDR3 DNA reads TGTGCCAGCAGCTTGTACAGGGGTGGCACTGAAGCTTTCTTT.

This chain connects TRBV4-1 to TRBJ1-1; D remains ambiguous. The CDR3 is 17 amino acids. Trimming stripped 1 base from V and 5 bases from J, with 20 bases between. Germline values: CDR1 MGHRA, CDR2 YSYEKL. CDR3 nucleotides: TGCGCCAGCAGCCAAGGTCATGGACCGATAAGAGATACTGAAGCTTTCTTT. Translation gives CASSQGHGPIRDTEAFF.

The rearrangement uses TRBV18 and TRBJ1-4, with 9 bases aligning to TRBD1. V lost 4 bases and J lost 8; bases outside the gene matches: 8. This CDR3 has 15 residues. Germline lookup yields CDR1 KGHSH and CDR2 LQKENI. The CDR3 region has the DNA TGTGCCAGCTCACTTGGGGGACAGGGTGGGGAAAAACTGTTTTTT. It is translated as CASSLGGQGGEKLFF.

The rearrangement links TRBV27 to TRBJ1-5; weak D call: TRBD1 (6 bases). This CDR3 spans 14 amino acids. Germline CDR1 and CDR2: MNHEY and SMNVEV (reference sequence). Trimming pared 5 bases from V and 1 base from J, leaving 9 bases between. The CDR3 is CASSRGGSNQPQHF. CDR3 nucleotides: TGTGCCAGCAGTCGTGGGGGCAGCAATCAGCCCCAGCATTTT.

V usage is TRBV7-9 and J usage is TRBJ2-7; the D gene could be TRBD1 or TRBD2 (5 bases each). V lost 5 bases and J lost 7, with 9 bases in between. Per germline, CDR1 SEHNR and CDR2 FQNEAQ (reference sequence). The CDR3 is 11 amino acids. The CDR3 is CASSPGGEQYF. The CDR3 region has the DNA TGTGCCAGCAGCCCTGGGGGTGAGCAGTACTTC.

The chain is built from TRBV19 and TRBJ2-2; possibly TRBD1 for D (5 bases). V was pared by 10 bases and J by 6 bases, with 12 bases between. The length of the CDR3 is 12 residues. Germline V lookup: CDR1 LNHDA, CDR2 SQIVND (reference sequence). CDR3 sequence: CATNQGPGELFF. The DNA for the CDR3 is TGTGCCACGAACCAGGGCCCCGGGGAGCTGTTTTTT.

In this sample, this clone turned up once. This chain connects TRBV5-6 to TRBJ1-5, with a weak D call TRBD1 (5 bases). Germline CDR1 and CDR2: SGHDT and YYEEEE. The CDR3 sequence is 14 residues long. V gave up 4 bases and J gave up 1 base, with 9 bases separating them. The CDR3: CASSVRDSNQPQHF. CDR3 bases: TGTGCCAGCAGCGTCCGGGACAGCAATCAGCCCCAGCATTTT.

This clone was seen only once. The V call is TRBV19, the J call TRBJ1-2; D call uncertain. The germline V and J ends were trimmed by 5 bases and 4 bases, with 14 bases remaining between them. The CDR3 spans 14 residues. Germline lookup yields CDR1 LNHDA and CDR2 SQIVND (reference sequence). CDR3 DNA: TGTGCCAGTAGTGACGACCCACGGATCTATGGCTACACCTTC. This gives the protein CASSDDPRIYGYTF. Looking up the rest from reference TRBV19 and TRBJ1-2 gives the full variable domain: DGGITQSPKYLFRKEGQNVTLSCEQNLNHDAMYWYRQDPGQGLRLIYYSQIVNDFQKGDIAEGYSVSREKKESFPLTVTSAQKNPTAFYLCASSDDPRIYGYTFGSGTRLTVV.

V is TRBV5-1 and J is TRBJ2-2, with 8 bases lining up with TRBD2. After removal of 7 bases from V and 5 bases from J, the junction contained 7 bases not matched to a gene. This CDR3 has 14 residues. The germline V gene encodes CDR1 SGHRS and CDR2 YFSETQ. CDR3 protein: CASDSGGQTGELFF. Here the CDR3 DNA reads TGCGCCAGCGACAGCGGGGGACAAACCGGGGAGCTGTTTTTT.

The chain uses TRBV7-9 and TRBJ2-1; 9 positions agree with TRBD2. The CDR3 contains 17 residues. V lost 5 bases and J lost 7; bases outside the gene matches: 15. Germline CDR1 SEHNR, CDR2 FQNEAQ (reference sequence). The CDR3 loop is CASSAPLAGPIGNEQFF. CDR3 nucleotides: TGTGCCAGCAGCGCTCCACTAGCGGGCCCCATAGGTAATGAGCAGTTCTTC.

The genes are TRBV6-5 and TRBJ1-2; 8 bases map to TRBD1. The junction had 7 bases not matched to a gene; V was cut back by 2 bases and J by 8 bases. Germline assignment: CDR1 MNHEY and CDR2 SVGAGI. This CDR3 comprises 14 residues. The CDR3 bases are TGTGCCAGCAGTTACAGGACAGGGCGGGGAGGCTACACCTTC. Translation: CASSYRTGRGGYTF.

The CDR3 sequence: CTSSQDRSDGGENTGELFF. The CDR3 DNA sequence: TGCACCAGCAGCCAAGATCGGTCCGACGGGGGGGAGAACACCGGGGAGCTGTTTTTT. The genes are TRBV1 and TRBJ2-2; TRBD2 is the table's D call, not checked against the DNA. TRBV1 is listed as a pseudogene. The CDR3 is 19 residues long.

The chain links TRBV7-9 to TRBJ2-5; D not resolved. The CDR3 is made up of 10 amino acids. V lost 10 bases and J 3 bases, leaving 6 bases between the germline ends. Germline V CDR1 and CDR2: SEHNR, FQNEAQ (reference sequence). The CDR3, as DNA: TGTGCCACCATAGAAGAGACCCAGTACTTC. Translation: CATIEETQYF.

The V gene is TRBV5-6, the J gene TRBJ1-4; 10 bases map to TRBD1. The J segment lost 8 bases and the V segment lost 4 bases, leaving 8 bases of the junction unmatched. CDR1 SGHDT and CDR2 YYEEEE come from the germline V gene. The CDR3 runs to 15 residues. The CDR3 reads CASSPTGTGEEKLFF. DNA of the CDR3: TGTGCCAGCAGCCCAACCGGGACAGGGGAGGAAAAACTGTTTTTT.

The chain combines TRBV2 with TRBJ1-4, with D possibly being TRBD1 (6 bases). Germline values: CDR1 SNHLY, CDR2 FYNNEI. V was pared by 6 bases and J by 4 bases, with 9 bases between. CDR3 length equals 13 residues. Here the CDR3 reads CASRQGFNEKLFF. The DNA of the CDR3 is TGTGCCAGCAGACAGGGTTTTAATGAAAAACTGTTTTTT. The variable domain in full, with the rest retrieved from reference TRBV2 and TRBJ1-4, is EPEVTQTPSHQVTQMGQEVILRCVPISNHLYFYWYRQILGQKVEFLVSFYNNEISEKSEIFDDQFSVERPDGSNFTLKIRSTKLEDSAMYFCASRQGFNEKLFFGSGTQLSVL.

The chain is built from TRBV4-1 and TRBJ2-2; TRBD2 matches 8 bases. Trimming took 8 bases from V and 8 from J; bases not matched to a gene: 13. Looked up from germline, CDR1 is MGHRA and CDR2 is YSYEKL. This CDR3 comprises 15 residues. CDR3 in amino acids: CASGPAGVLAGELFF. The CDR3 nucleotides read TGCGCCAGCGGGCCAGCGGGGGTCCTCGCAGGGGAGCTGTTTTTT.

The genes are TRBV12-5 and TRBJ2-2; D uncertain. With 4 bases removed from V and 7 bases from J, the gap between germline ends came to 7 bases. CDR3 length equals 12 residues. Per germline, CDR1 LGHNT and CDR2 FRNRAP. The CDR3: CASGSSFGELFF. CDR3 nucleotides: TGTGCTAGTGGTTCCAGTTTCGGGGAGCTGTTTTTT.

The rearrangement uses TRBV28 and TRBJ2-5, with D possibly matching TRBD2 (5 bases). Trimming took 2 bases from V and 5 from J, leaving 6 bases between them. The germline V gene encodes CDR1 MDHEN and CDR2 SYDVKM. This CDR3 is 12 amino acids long. The CDR3 loop reads CASSLLAETQYF. CDR3 DNA sequence: TGTGCCAGCAGTTTACTAGCTGAGACCCAGTACTTC.